This T cell receptor beta chain originates from a study of cytomegalovirus exposure and HLA in healthy donors. Study-wide points: Among immune exposure information, only CMV serostatus was available.

With regard to this clone: Its cognate antigen is unknown.

The PCR used 60 Vbeta and 13 Jbeta primers. Profiled with immunoSEQ multiplex PCR; TCRdb holds only in-frame clones, not every one. Among roughly 100,000 clones listed, around 77% were seen once. The sequence came from a male donor in good health and CMV-seropositive. Sequenced input: PBMCs.

CDR3 coding DNA: TGTGCCAGCAGCTCCGGACTAGCGGGAGTATACGAGCAGTACTTC. Translating it yields CASSSGLAGVYEQYF. This rearrangement joins TRBV7-6 to TRBJ2-7; 13 bases are a match to TRBD2. The length of the CDR3 is 15 residues. V shed 4 bases and J 4 bases; nucleotides not matched to a gene: 4. Looked up from germline, CDR1 is SGHVS and CDR2 is FNYEAQ.